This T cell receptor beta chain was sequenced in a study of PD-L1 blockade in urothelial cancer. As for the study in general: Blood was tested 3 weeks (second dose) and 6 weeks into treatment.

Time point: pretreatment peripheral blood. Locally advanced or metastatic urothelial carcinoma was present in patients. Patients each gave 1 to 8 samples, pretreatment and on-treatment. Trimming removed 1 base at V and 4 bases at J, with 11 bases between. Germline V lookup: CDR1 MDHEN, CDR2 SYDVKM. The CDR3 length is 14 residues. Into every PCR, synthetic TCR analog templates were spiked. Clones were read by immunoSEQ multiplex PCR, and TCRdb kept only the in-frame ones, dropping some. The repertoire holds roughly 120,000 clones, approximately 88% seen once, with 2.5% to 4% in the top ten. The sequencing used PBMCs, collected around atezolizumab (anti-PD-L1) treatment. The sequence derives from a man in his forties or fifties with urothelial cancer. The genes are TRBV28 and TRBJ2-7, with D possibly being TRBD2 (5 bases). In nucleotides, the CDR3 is TGTGCCAGCAGTTTATTGAGCGGAAGGTACGAGCAGTACTTC. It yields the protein CASSLLSGRYEQYF.